This record looks at one TCR beta chain sequence and its context. The antigen remains undetermined. This record comes from a study of CD8+ T cells in alopecia areata. Study-level information: Oral tofacitinib (5 to 10 mg twice daily) was administered to treated patients. Scoring treated patients' severity relied on the percentage of scalp area affected. Study-wide results and limits: Lesional tissue from the scalp (especially in alopecia totalis/universalis) showed higher clonality than normal scalp.

Described treatment: oral pan-JAK inhibitor, 5-10 mg twice daily. The CDR3 contains 12 residues. V lost 5 bases and J 10 bases, leaving 10 bases between the germline ends. Germline V lookup: CDR1 SGHDT, CDR2 YYEEEE. The sequencing template was cDNA reverse transcribed from extracted RNA. Repertoires were generated with immunoSEQ multiplex PCR, while TCRdb's copy carries only in-frame clones and drops some. The table shows 250,000 to 300,000 clones, with more than 45% occurring only once. Sequencing used CD4+ T cells sorted from blood, obtained at week 24, from a patient treated with tofacitinib. The chain employs TRBV5-6 and TRBJ1-6; no clear D gene. This sequence was found in a human donor with alopecia areata. The CDR3 spells CASSSVGSPLHF. The CDR3 nucleotides are TGTGCCAGCAGTTCAGTAGGATCACCCCTCCACTTT.